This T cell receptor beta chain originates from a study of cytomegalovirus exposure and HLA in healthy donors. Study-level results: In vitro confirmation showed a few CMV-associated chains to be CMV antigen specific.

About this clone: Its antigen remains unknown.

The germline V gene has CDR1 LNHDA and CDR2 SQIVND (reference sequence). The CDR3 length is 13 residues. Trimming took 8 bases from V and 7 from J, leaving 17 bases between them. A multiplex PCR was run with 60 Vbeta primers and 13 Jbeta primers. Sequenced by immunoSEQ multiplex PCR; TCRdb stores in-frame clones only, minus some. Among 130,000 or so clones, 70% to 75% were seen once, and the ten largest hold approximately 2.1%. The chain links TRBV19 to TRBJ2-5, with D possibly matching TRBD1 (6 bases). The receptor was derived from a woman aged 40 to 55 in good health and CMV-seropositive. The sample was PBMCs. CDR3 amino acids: CASGNREIVTQYF. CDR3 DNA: TGTGCCAGTGGTAACAGGGAAATCGTGACCCAGTACTTC.